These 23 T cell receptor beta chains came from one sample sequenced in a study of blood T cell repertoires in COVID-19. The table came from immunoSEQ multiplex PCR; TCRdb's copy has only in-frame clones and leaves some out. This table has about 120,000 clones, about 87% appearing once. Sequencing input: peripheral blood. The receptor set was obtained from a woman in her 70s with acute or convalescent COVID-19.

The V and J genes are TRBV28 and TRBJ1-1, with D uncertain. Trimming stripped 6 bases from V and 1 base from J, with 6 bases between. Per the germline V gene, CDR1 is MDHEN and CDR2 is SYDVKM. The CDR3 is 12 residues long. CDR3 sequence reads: CASSRQNTEAFF. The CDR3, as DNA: TGTGCCAGCAGCAGACAGAACACTGAAGCTTTCTTT. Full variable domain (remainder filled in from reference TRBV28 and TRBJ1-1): DVKVTQSSRYLVKRTGEKVFLECVQDMDHENMFWYRQDPGLGLRLIYFSYDVKMKEKGDIPEGYSVSREKKERFSLILESASTNQTSMYLCASSRQNTEAFFGQGTRLTVV.

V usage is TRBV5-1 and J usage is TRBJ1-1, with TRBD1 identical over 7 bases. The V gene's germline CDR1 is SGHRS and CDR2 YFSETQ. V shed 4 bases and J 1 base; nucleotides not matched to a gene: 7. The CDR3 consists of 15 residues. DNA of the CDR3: TGCGCCAGCAGCCCACCAGGGGGGACGAACACTGAAGCTTTCTTT. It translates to CASSPPGGTNTEAFF.

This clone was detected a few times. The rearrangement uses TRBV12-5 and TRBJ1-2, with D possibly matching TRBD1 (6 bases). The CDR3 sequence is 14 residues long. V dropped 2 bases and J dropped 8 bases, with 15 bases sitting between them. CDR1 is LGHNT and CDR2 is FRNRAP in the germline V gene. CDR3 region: CASGLSQAQGGYTF. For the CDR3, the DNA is TGTGCTAGTGGTTTGTCTCAGGCCCAGGGGGGCTACACCTTC.

CDR3 DNA: TGTGCCAGCAGCAAACGGACAGGGCAGACCCAGTACTTC. This codes for CASSKRTGQTQYF. The chain joins TRBV21-1 to TRBJ2-5; the DNA was not used to check the table's D call, TRBD1. TRBV21-1 is marked as a pseudogene. CDR3 length: 13 residues.

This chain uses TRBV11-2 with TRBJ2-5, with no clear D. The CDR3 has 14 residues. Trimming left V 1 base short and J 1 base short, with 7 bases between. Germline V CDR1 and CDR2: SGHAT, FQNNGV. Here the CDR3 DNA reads TGTGCCAGCAGCTTAGTGAACAGCCAAGAGACCCAGTACTTC. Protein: CASSLVNSQETQYF.

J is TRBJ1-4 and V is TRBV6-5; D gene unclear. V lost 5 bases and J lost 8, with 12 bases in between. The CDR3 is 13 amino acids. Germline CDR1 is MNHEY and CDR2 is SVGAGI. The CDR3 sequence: CASSRDGREKLFF. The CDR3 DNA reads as TGTGCCAGCAGTCGAGACGGGAGGGAAAAACTGTTTTTT.

The CDR3 protein is CASSSRAYNSPLHF. In nucleotides, the CDR3 is TGTGCCAGCAGTAGCCGGGCCTATAATTCACCCCTCCACTTT. V usage is TRBV25-1 and J usage is TRBJ1-6; D uncertain. The germline V gene encodes CDR1 MGHDK and CDR2 SYGVNS. Trimming stripped 5 bases from V and 2 bases from J, with 7 bases between. CDR3 length: 14 residues.

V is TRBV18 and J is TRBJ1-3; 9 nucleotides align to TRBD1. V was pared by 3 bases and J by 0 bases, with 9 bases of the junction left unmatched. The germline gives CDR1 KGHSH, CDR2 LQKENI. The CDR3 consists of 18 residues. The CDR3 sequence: CASSPAWDREHSGNTIYF. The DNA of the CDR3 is TGTGCCAGCTCACCGGCCTGGGACAGGGAACACTCTGGAAACACCATATATTTT. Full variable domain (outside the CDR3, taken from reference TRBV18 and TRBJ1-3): NAGVMQNPRHLVRRRGQEARLRCSPMKGHSHVYWYRQLPEEGLKFMVYLQKENIIDESGMPKERFSAEFPKEGPSILRIQQVVRGDSAAYFCASSPAWDREHSGNTIYFGEGSWLTVV.

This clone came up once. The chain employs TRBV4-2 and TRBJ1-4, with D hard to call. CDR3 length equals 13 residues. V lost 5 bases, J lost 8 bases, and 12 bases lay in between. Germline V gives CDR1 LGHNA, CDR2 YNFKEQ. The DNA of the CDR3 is TGTGCCAGCAGCAGCGCTCTTCGGGAAAAACTGTTTTTT. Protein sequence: CASSSALREKLFF.

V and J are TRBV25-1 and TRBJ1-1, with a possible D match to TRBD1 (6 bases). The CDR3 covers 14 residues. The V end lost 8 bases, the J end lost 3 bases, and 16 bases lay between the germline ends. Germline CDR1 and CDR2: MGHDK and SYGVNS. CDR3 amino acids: CASLGTPVDTEAFF. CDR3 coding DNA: TGTGCCAGCCTAGGGACACCTGTAGACACTGAAGCTTTCTTT.

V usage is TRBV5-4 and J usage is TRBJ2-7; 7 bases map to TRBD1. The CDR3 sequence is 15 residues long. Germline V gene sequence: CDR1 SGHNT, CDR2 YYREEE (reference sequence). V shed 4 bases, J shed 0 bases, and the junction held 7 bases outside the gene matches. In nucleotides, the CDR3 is TGTGCCAGCAGCCCCGGGACAGAGTTCTCCTACGAGCAGTACTTC. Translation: CASSPGTEFSYEQYF.

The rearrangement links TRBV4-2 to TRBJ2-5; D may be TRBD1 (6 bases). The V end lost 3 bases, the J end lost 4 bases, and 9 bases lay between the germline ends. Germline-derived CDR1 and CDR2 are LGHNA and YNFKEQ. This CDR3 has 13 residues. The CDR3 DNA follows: TGTGCCAGCAGCCAGATCAGGGGAGAGACCCAGTACTTC. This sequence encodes CASSQIRGETQYF.

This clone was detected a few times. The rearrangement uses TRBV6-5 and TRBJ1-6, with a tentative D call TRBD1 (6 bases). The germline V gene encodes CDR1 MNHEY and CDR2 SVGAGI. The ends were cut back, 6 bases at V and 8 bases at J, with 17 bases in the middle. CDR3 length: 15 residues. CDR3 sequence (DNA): TGTGCCAGCAGGGGGGGGGCAGGAGAGGATTCACCCCTCCACTTT. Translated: CASRGGAGEDSPLHF.

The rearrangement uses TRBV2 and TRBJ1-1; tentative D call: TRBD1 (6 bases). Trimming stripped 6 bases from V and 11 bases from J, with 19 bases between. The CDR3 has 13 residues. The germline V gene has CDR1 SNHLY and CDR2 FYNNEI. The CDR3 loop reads CASRPLMGQRAFF. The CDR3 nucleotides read TGTGCCAGCAGACCACTAATGGGACAACGGGCTTTCTTT. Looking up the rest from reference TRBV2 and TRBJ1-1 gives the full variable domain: EPEVTQTPSHQVTQMGQEVILRCVPISNHLYFYWYRQILGQKVEFLVSFYNNEISEKSEIFDDQFSVERPDGSNFTLKIRSTKLEDSAMYFCASRPLMGQRAFFGQGTRLTVV.

For the CDR3, the DNA is TGTGCCAGCCTACCCCCCCCCGGGACAGGCGAATACAAAGCTTTCTTT. Its protein is CASLPPPGTGEYKAFF. This chain links TRBV28 with TRBJ1-1; 8 nucleotides match TRBD1. CDR1 MDHEN and CDR2 SYDVKM come from the germline V gene. V trimming: 8 bases; J trimming: 9 bases; junction bases outside the gene matches: 20. The CDR3 is 16 amino acids.

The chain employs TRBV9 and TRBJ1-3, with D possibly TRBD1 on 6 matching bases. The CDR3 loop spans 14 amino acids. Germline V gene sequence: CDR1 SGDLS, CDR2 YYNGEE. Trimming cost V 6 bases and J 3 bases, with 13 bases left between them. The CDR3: CASTRWDNGNTIYF. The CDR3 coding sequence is TGTGCCAGCACCCGCTGGGACAATGGAAACACCATATATTTT.

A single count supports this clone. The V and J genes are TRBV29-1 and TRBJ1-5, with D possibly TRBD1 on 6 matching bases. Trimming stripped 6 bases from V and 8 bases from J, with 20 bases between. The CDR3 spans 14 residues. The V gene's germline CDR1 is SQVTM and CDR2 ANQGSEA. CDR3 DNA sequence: TGCAGCGTCCTTTGCGACAGGTACTCGGAGCCCCAGCATTTT. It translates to CSVLCDRYSEPQHF.

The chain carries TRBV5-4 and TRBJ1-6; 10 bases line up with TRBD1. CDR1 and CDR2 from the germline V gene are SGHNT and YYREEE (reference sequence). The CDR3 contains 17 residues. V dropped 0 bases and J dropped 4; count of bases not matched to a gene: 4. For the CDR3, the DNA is TGTGCCAGCAGCTTGGGGGACAGGGGTTGGTATAATTCACCCCTCCACTTT. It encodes CASSLGDRGWYNSPLHF. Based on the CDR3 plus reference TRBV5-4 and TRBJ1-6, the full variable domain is ETGVTQSPTHLIKTRGQQVTLRCSSQSGHNTVSWYQQALGQGPQFIFQYYREEENGRGNFPPRFSGLQFPNYSSELNVNALELDDSALYLCASSLGDRGWYNSPLHFGNGTRLTVT.

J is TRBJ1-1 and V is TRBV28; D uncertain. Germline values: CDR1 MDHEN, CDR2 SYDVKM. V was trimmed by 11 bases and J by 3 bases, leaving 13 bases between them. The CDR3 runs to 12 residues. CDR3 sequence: CAVRGGYTEAFF. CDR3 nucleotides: TGTGCCGTACGGGGAGGCTACACTGAAGCTTTCTTT.

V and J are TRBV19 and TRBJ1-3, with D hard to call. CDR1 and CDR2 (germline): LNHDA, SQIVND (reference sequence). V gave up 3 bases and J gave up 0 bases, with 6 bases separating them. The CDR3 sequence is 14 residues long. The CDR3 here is CASSIRHSGNTIYF. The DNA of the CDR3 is TGTGCCAGTAGTATCCGACACTCTGGAAACACCATATATTTT.

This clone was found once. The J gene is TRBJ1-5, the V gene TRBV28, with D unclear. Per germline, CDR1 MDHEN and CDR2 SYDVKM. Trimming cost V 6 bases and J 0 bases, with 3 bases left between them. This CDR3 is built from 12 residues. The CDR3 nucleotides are TGTGCCAGCAGGGCTAGCAATCAGCCCCAGCATTTT. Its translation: CASRASNQPQHF.

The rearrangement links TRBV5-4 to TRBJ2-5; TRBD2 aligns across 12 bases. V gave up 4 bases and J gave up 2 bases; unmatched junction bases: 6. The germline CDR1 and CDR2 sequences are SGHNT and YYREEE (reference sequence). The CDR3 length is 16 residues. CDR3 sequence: CASSPTSGGTQETQYF. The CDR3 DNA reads TGTGCCAGCAGCCCTACTAGCGGGGGGACTCAAGAGACCCAGTACTTC.

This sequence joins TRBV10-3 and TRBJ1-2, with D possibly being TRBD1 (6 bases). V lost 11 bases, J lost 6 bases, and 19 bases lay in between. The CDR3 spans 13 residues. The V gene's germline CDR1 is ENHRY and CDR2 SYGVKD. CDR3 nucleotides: TGTGCCTCCAATGGGGGGGCGGGGGATGGCTACACCTTC. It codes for CASNGGAGDGYTF.